This T cell receptor beta chain was sequenced for a study of blood T cell repertoires in COVID-19. The CDR3 runs to 15 residues. V was cut by 3 bases and J by 4 bases, with 15 bases left in between. CDR1 and CDR2 (germline): ENHRY, SYGVKD. Sequenced by immunoSEQ multiplex PCR; TCRdb stores in-frame clones only, minus some. The profile shows about 55,000 clones, around nine tenths of them singletons. Sample: peripheral blood. The source of this sequence is a man older than 75 with acute or convalescent COVID-19. The chain employs TRBV10-3 and TRBJ1-1, with D perhaps matching TRBD1 (5 bases). In DNA, the CDR3 is TGTGCCATCAGTGACCTCGGACAAATGGGCACTGAAGCTTTCTTT. Amino acids: CAISDLGQMGTEAFF.